What follows is one T cell receptor beta chain and its context. V was pared by 1 base and J by 8 bases, with 10 bases between. Germline CDR1 and CDR2: SGHDT and YYEEEE. The CDR3 sequence is 13 residues long. This sample was taken from a study of blood T cell repertoires in COVID-19. Background on the study: COVID-19 samples, acute and convalescent, were from the United States, Italy and Spain. T cells, B-cell-depleted T cells, or PBMCs supplied cDNA or gDNA.

Original methodology: Using reference gene primer amplification, nucleated cell counts were estimated. Some clones are missing from TCRdb's copy, which holds only in-frame ones; the method was immunoSEQ multiplex PCR. D and trimming come from the DNA, and the V and J calls and clone size come from that table. The sample carries fewer than 55,000 clones, 84% recorded once. This receptor was identified in a man in his fifties with acute or convalescent COVID-19. Material for sequencing was peripheral blood. V and J are TRBV5-6 and TRBJ2-1, with D hard to call. The CDR3 spells CASSLPGLDEQFF. CDR3 nucleotide sequence: TGTGCCAGCAGCTTGCCAGGTTTGGATGAGCAGTTCTTC.